Following are 27 T cell receptor beta chains from one sample sequenced in a study of cytomegalovirus exposure and HLA in healthy donors. This table comes from immunoSEQ multiplex PCR, and its TCRdb copy is limited to in-frame clones, with some not included. The table shows around 71,000 clones, with approximately 94% occurring only once. Sequencing used PBMCs. The receptors derive from a man between 18 and 29 years old in good health and CMV-seropositive.

The chain is built from TRBV6-5 and TRBJ1-4, with TRBD1 matching 10 bases. The ends lost 4 bases at V and 2 bases at J; junction bases unmatched: 4. The CDR3 has 16 amino acids. From germline, CDR1 is MNHEY and CDR2 SVGAGI. The CDR3 nucleotides read TGTGCCAGCAGTTCCCCGGGACAGGGGACTAATGAAAAACTGTTTTTT. It yields the protein CASSSPGQGTNEKLFF.

The gene calls are TRBV5-1 and TRBJ2-3, with D possibly matching TRBD1 (5 bases). Germline-derived CDR1 and CDR2 are SGHRS and YFSETQ. The CDR3 extends over 13 amino acids. The V gene lost 8 bases and the J gene lost 0 bases, with 10 bases spanning the gap. CDR3: CASKGQSTDTQYF. DNA of the CDR3: TGCGCCAGTAAGGGGCAGAGCACAGATACGCAGTATTTT.

This clone was counted once. The V call is TRBV5-6, the J call TRBJ2-3, with D perhaps matching TRBD1 (6 bases). Germline CDR1 SGHDT, CDR2 YYEEEE. This CDR3 comprises 14 residues. Deletions cut 0 bases from V and 2 bases from J, with 7 bases between. The CDR3 spells CASSLGTVTDTQYF. The CDR3 DNA follows: TGTGCCAGCAGCTTGGGGACAGTCACAGATACGCAGTATTTT.

The V call is TRBV5-1, the J call TRBJ2-2; D ambiguous. Looked up from germline, CDR1 is SGHRS and CDR2 is YFSETQ. The CDR3 runs to 15 residues. Trimming shortened V by 0 bases and J by 1 base, and 7 bases separated the two germline ends. The CDR3 sequence is CASSLVRGNTGELFF. The CDR3 region has the DNA TGCGCCAGCAGCTTGGTTCGCGGGAACACCGGGGAGCTGTTTTTT.

The CDR3 DNA sequence: TGTGCCAGCTCAGGGGTCGGGAGGGCGGGGGATGAGCAGTTCTTC. Translated: CASSGVGRAGDEQFF. The gene calls are TRBV27 and TRBJ2-1, with TRBD2 matching 8 bases. CDR1 is MNHEY, CDR2 SMNVEV, per germline (reference sequence). This CDR3 contains 15 residues. V gave up 8 bases and J gave up 8 bases; unmatched junction bases: 14.

The genes are TRBV7-9 and TRBJ2-1; 11 bases are a match to TRBD2. This CDR3 comprises 16 residues. The V gene end was trimmed by 3 bases and the J gene end by 4 bases; junction bases not matched to a gene: 5. Per the germline V gene, CDR1 is SEHNR and CDR2 is FQNEAQ (reference sequence). The CDR3 spells CASSFRLAGSYNEQFF. The CDR3 DNA reads as TGTGCCAGCAGCTTCCGACTAGCGGGATCATACAATGAGCAGTTCTTC.

The chain recombines TRBV6-1 with TRBJ2-7, with 9 bases matching TRBD1. Germline assignment: CDR1 MNHNS and CDR2 SASEGT. The trim removed 3 bases at V and 4 bases at J, leaving 16 bases unmatched. The length of the CDR3 is 18 residues. CDR3 sequence (DNA): TGTGCCAGCAGTGACGCCCCCCCCGGGACAGGGATAGATTACGAGCAGTACTTC. This codes for CASSDAPPGTGIDYEQYF.

The chain joins TRBV4-1 to TRBJ2-7; 7 nucleotides align to TRBD1. V lost 5 bases and J lost 3; bases outside the gene matches: 4. Looked up from germline, CDR1 is MGHRA and CDR2 is YSYEKL. This CDR3 is 13 amino acids long. CDR3 nucleotide sequence: TGCGCCAGCAGCTCCCGGGACAGCTACGAGCAGTACTTC. Its protein is CASSSRDSYEQYF.

This chain links TRBV5-6 with TRBJ2-1; a weak D match, TRBD2 (7 bases). The germline V and J ends were trimmed by 5 bases and 8 bases, with 20 bases remaining between them. The CDR3 has 15 amino acids. CDR1 and CDR2 from the germline V gene are SGHDT and YYEEEE. The CDR3, as DNA: TGTGCCAGCAGTTCTGAAACGGGGGGCCTCGATGAGCAGTTCTTC. Amino acids: CASSSETGGLDEQFF. The whole variable domain, filled in from reference TRBV5-6 and TRBJ2-1, reads DAGVTQSPTHLIKTRGQQVTLRCSPKSGHDTVSWYQQALGQGPQFIFQYYEEEERQRGNFPDRFSGHQFPNYSSELNVNALLLGDSALYLCASSSETGGLDEQFFGPGTRLTVL.

The J gene is TRBJ2-7, the V gene TRBV9; weak D call: TRBD2 (5 bases). V shed 0 bases and J shed 6 bases, with 16 bases lying between them. CDR1 and CDR2 from the germline V gene are SGDLS and YYNGEE. The CDR3 loop spans 15 amino acids. CDR3 in amino acids: CASSVGSSYLTEQYF. The CDR3 region has the DNA TGTGCCAGCAGCGTAGGGTCTAGCTACCTTACCGAGCAGTACTTC.

The chain links TRBV7-2 to TRBJ2-5, with 8 positions matching TRBD2. V dropped 5 bases and J dropped 4; count of bases not matched to a gene: 0. Germline values: CDR1 SGHTA, CDR2 FQGNSA. CDR3 size: 12 residues. The CDR3 DNA is TGTGCCAGCAGCCGGGGGGGAGAGACCCAGTACTTC. Translating gives CASSRGGETQYF.

The V gene is TRBV21-1, the J gene TRBJ2-1; the DNA was not used to check the table's D call, TRBD2. TRBV21-1 is reported as a pseudogene. The CDR3 contains 14 residues. CDR3 coding DNA: TGTGCCAGCAAATATGGACTAGCGGGGGATGAGCAGTTCTTC. Encoded protein: CASKYGLAGDEQFF.

The V gene is TRBV6-5, the J gene TRBJ2-1, with 13 positions matching TRBD2. With V trimmed by 6 bases and J by 12 bases, 11 bases remained unmatched. In germline, CDR1 is MNHEY, CDR2 SVGAGI. The CDR3 length is 15 residues. The CDR3 loop reads CASRQLAGGPSGQFF. Written as DNA, the CDR3 is TGTGCCAGCAGGCAACTAGCGGGAGGGCCAAGTGGGCAGTTCTTC.

This chain joins TRBV18 and TRBJ2-1; weak D call: TRBD2 (6 bases). Per the germline V gene, CDR1 is KGHSH and CDR2 is LQKENI. There are 15 residues in the CDR3. Trimming removed 1 base at V and 8 bases at J, with 15 bases between. The chain's CDR3 is CASSPQEGLRDEQFF. The CDR3 DNA follows: TGTGCCAGCTCACCACAGGAGGGACTGCGCGATGAGCAGTTCTTC. Variable domain in full (rest from reference TRBV18 and TRBJ2-1): NAGVMQNPRHLVRRRGQEARLRCSPMKGHSHVYWYRQLPEEGLKFMVYLQKENIIDESGMPKERFSAEFPKEGPSILRIQQVVRGDSAAYFCASSPQEGLRDEQFFGPGTRLTVL.

The chain employs TRBV15 and TRBJ2-1; D not certain. The ends were cut back, 2 bases at V and 5 bases at J, with 4 bases in the middle. Germline assignment: CDR1 LNHNV and CDR2 YYDKDF (reference sequence). The CDR3 length is 12 residues. This CDR3 reads CATSRTNNEQFF. The CDR3, as DNA: TGTGCCACCAGCAGAACAAACAATGAGCAGTTCTTC.

The chain employs TRBV11-3 and TRBJ2-3; TRBD2 might be the D (5 bases). Looked up from germline, CDR1 is SGHNT and CDR2 is YENEEA. With 2 bases removed from V and 5 bases from J, the gap between germline ends came to 14 bases. This CDR3 is 15 amino acids long. The CDR3 spells CASSLQAGGGDTQYF. The CDR3, as DNA: TGTGCCAGCAGCTTACAGGCGGGTGGTGGAGATACGCAGTATTTT. The full variable domain, in which reference TRBV11-3 and TRBJ2-3 provide the parts outside the CDR3, is EAGVVQSPRYKIIEKKQPVAFWCNPISGHNTLYWYLQNLGQGPELLIRYENEEAVDDSQLPKDRFSAERLKGVDSTLKIQPAELGDSAVYLCASSLQAGGGDTQYFGPGTRLTVL.

CDR3 bases: TGTGCCAGCAGCCGAGTAGCGGCTACGAACACCGGGGAGCTGTTTTTT. It translates to CASSRVAATNTGELFF. The chain has TRBV28 and TRBJ2-2, with a tentative D call TRBD2 (6 bases). V was pared by 6 bases and J by 0 bases, with 14 bases between. From germline, CDR1 is MDHEN and CDR2 SYDVKM. The CDR3 is 16 residues long.

The chain joins TRBV6-1 to TRBJ2-5; 9 bases map to TRBD2. J was trimmed by 0 bases and V by 7 bases; bases with no gene match: 6. Germline CDR1 MNHNS, CDR2 SASEGT. CDR3 length equals 15 residues. The CDR3 DNA sequence: TGTGCCAGCACTCTGACTAGCGGATACCAAGAGACCCAGTACTTC. Its translation: CASTLTSGYQETQYF.

The chain employs TRBV21-1 and TRBJ1-4; the table's D call of TRBD1 was not tested on the DNA. TRBV21-1 represents a pseudogene. CDR3 length: 15 amino acids. CDR3 sequence (DNA): TGTGCCAGCCCGTACCTACAGGGGGCCGGTGAAAAACTGTTTTTT. This gives the protein CASPYLQGAGEKLFF.

The chain recombines TRBV18 with TRBJ1-4; D remains unclear. This CDR3 has 15 amino acids. Germline lookup yields CDR1 KGHSH and CDR2 LQKENI. The ends were cut back, 0 bases at V and 8 bases at J, with 13 bases in the middle. The CDR3 coding sequence is TGTGCCAGCTCACCACCACGCGGTGGAGGCGAAAAACTGTTTTTT. It specifies CASSPPRGGGEKLFF.

This sequence joins TRBV15 and TRBJ1-4, with 8 bases identical to TRBD1. Germline V gene data show CDR1 as LNHNV and CDR2 as YYDKDF (reference sequence). CDR3 size: 19 residues. Unmatched junction bases numbered 14, after V lost 5 bases and J lost 0 bases. The CDR3 loop reads CATSLIPGQDPATNEKLFF. The CDR3 coding sequence is TGTGCCACCAGCCTAATCCCGGGACAGGACCCTGCAACTAATGAAAAACTGTTTTTT.

V gene TRBV2 combines with J gene TRBJ2-6, with D possibly matching TRBD1 (6 bases). V was pared by 1 base and J by 0 bases, with 19 bases between. CDR1 and CDR2 from the germline V gene are SNHLY and FYNNEI. This CDR3 is built from 20 residues. CDR3 residues: CASSEGPGTPASSGANVLTF. The DNA for the CDR3 is TGTGCCAGCAGTGAAGGTCCCGGGACACCGGCCAGCTCTGGGGCCAACGTCCTGACTTTC.

The rearrangement uses TRBV5-1 and TRBJ2-7; D may be TRBD1 (6 bases). The CDR3 contains 14 residues. Germline V gene lookup returns CDR1 SGHRS and CDR2 YFSETQ. Trimming cost V 2 bases and J 0 bases, with 9 bases left between them. CDR3 loop: CASSLQGRSYEQYF. The CDR3 DNA sequence: TGCGCCAGCAGCTTACAGGGCCGCTCCTACGAGCAGTACTTC.

The genes are TRBV14 and TRBJ1-2, with D hard to call. Germline assignment: CDR1 SGHDN and CDR2 FVKESK. This CDR3 spans 13 amino acids. V shed 1 base and J shed 7 bases, with 10 bases lying between them. The CDR3 nucleotides read TGTGCCAGCAGCCAAGGCGGGAAGGGTGGCTACACCTTC. This codes for CASSQGGKGGYTF.

The chain recombines TRBV14 with TRBJ1-5, with 7 positions matching TRBD1. The ends lost 3 bases at V and 7 bases at J; junction bases unmatched: 6. The germline CDR1 and CDR2 sequences are SGHDN and FVKESK. This CDR3 comprises 14 residues. Written as DNA, the CDR3 is TGTGCCAGCAGCCATACAGGGGCTTCCCAGCCCCAGCATTTT. It specifies CASSHTGASQPQHF.

This clone has a single count. The genes are TRBV28 and TRBJ1-4; D possibly corresponds to TRBD1 (5 bases). CDR1 and CDR2 (germline): MDHEN, SYDVKM. The germline V and J ends were trimmed by 6 bases and 5 bases, with 13 bases remaining between them. CDR3 length equals 14 residues. CDR3 coding DNA: TGTGCCAGCAGGTTGGACACCGGCAATGAAAAACTGTTTTTT. Encoded protein: CASRLDTGNEKLFF.

This rearrangement joins TRBV28 to TRBJ2-1, with 7 bases matching TRBD2. CDR3 length: 15 residues. Germline CDR1 and CDR2: MDHEN and SYDVKM. J gave up 5 bases and V 8 bases, and 12 bases lay outside the gene matches. The CDR3 loop is CASSLVGGDNNEQFF. The CDR3 DNA follows: TGTGCCAGCTCCCTGGTGGGGGGGGATAACAATGAGCAGTTCTTC.